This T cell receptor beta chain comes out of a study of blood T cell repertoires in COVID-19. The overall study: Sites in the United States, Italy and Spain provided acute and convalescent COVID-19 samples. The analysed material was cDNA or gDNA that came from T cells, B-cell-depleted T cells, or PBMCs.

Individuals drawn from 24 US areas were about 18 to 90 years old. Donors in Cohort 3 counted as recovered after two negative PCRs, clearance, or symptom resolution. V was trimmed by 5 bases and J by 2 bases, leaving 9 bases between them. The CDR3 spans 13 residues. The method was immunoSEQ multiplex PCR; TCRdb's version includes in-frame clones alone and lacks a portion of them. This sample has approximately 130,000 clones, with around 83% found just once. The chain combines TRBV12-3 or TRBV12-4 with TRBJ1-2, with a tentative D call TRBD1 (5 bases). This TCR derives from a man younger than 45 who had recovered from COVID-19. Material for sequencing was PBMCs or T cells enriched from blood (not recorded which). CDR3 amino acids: CASSPDKNYGYTF. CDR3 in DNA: TGTGCCAGCAGTCCGGACAAGAACTATGGCTACACCTTC.